These T cell receptor beta chains were read from a single sample in a study of identical twins. Each CDR3 protein gets one entry after TCRdb re-called the 5' RACE reads with MiXCR. Among some 500,000 distinct CDR3 sequences listed, 20% to 25% were seen once. This sample was also put to use in a study of T cells expressing NK-cell markers.

Sequencing used CD4+ T cells sorted from blood. The receptors come from a woman aged 18-35 years in good health. Both conserved end residues are part of each CDR3. D genes are given only for firm matches. Rows give clone size only sometimes, using once, few, many, or a class for an expanded clone.

d_call | j_call | clone_size | v_call | cdr3_aa | cdr3_nt
NA | TRBJ2-6 | NA | TRBV20-1 | CSAPKGGSGANVLTF | TGCAGTGCACCCAAGGGGGGCTCAGGGGCCAACGTCCTGACTTTC
NA | TRBJ1-1 | NA | TRBV2 | CAGSLGANTEAFF | TGTGCCGGATCCCTGGGGGCCAACACTGAAGCTTTCTTT
NA | TRBJ2-7 | NA | TRBV20-1 | CSANVWGSTYEQYF | TGCAGTGCGAACGTATGGGGGTCAACCTACGAGCAGTACTTC
NA | TRBJ1-1 | NA | TRBV7-9 | CASSSGHWGLTEAFF | TGTGCCAGCAGCTCGGGACATTGGGGGCTCACTGAAGCTTTCTTT
NA | TRBJ2-2 | many | TRBV29-1 | CSGRRTTGELFF | TGCAGCGGTCGTCGGACCACCGGGGAGCTGTTTTTT
NA | TRBJ1-2 | few | TRBV9 | CASSAGGRIGYTF | TGTGCCAGCAGCGCTGGGGGGCGGATTGGCTACACCTTC
NA | TRBJ2-2 | NA | TRBV5-5 | CASSWGGSGPYTGELFF | TGTGCCAGCAGCTGGGGTGGTAGCGGACCTTACACCGGGGAGCTGTTTTTT
TRBD1 | TRBJ2-1 | NA | TRBV6-1 | CASREAGGHEQFF | TGTGCCAGCAGGGAGGCAGGGGGACATGAGCAGTTCTTC
TRBD2 | TRBJ2-1 | few | TRBV20-1 | CSARDQGGGAHEQFF | TGCAGTGCTAGAGATCAGGGCGGGGGGGCCCATGAGCAGTTCTTC
TRBD1 | TRBJ2-2 | few | TRBV7-9 | CASSLRTGYTGELFF | TGTGCCAGCAGCTTGAGGACAGGGTACACCGGGGAGCTGTTTTTT
TRBD2 | TRBJ2-2 | few | TRBV6-1 | CASRGRGLAGAGELFF | TGTGCCAGCAGAGGTCGCGGACTAGCGGGAGCCGGGGAGCTGTTTTTT
TRBD2 | TRBJ2-5 | many | TRBV12-3/TRBV12-4 | CASSVWEGTETQYF | TGTGCCAGCAGTGTCTGGGAGGGGACGGAGACCCAGTACTTC